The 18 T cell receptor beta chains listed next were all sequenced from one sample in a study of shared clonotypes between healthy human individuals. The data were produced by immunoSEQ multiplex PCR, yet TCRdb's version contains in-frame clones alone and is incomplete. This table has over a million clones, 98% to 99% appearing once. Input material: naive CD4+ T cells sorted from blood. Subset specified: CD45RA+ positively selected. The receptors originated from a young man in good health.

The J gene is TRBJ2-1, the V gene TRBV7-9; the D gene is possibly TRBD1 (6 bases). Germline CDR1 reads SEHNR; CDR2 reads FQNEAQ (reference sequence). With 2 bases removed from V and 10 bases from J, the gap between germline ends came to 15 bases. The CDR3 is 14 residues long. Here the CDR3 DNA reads TGTGCCAGCAGCTTAAGCCCTACTAGGGGGGAGCAGTTCTTC. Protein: CASSLSPTRGEQFF.

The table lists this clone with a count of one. The CDR3 reads CAWIRDGAFSPLHF. The CDR3 DNA follows: TGTGCCTGGATCCGGGACGGTGCCTTTTCACCCCTCCACTTT. The V gene is TRBV30, the J gene TRBJ1-6; possible D gene TRBD1, 5 bases. Germline V lookup: CDR1 GTSNPN, CDR2 SVGIG (reference sequence). This CDR3 has 14 residues. The V gene lost 4 bases and the J gene lost 9 bases, with 16 bases spanning the gap.

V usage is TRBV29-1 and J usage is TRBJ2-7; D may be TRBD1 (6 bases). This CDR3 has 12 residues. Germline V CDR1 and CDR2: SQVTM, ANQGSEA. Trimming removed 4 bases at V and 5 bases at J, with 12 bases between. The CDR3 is CSVGVRGNEQYF. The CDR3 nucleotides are TGCAGCGTTGGGGTCAGGGGCAACGAGCAGTACTTC.

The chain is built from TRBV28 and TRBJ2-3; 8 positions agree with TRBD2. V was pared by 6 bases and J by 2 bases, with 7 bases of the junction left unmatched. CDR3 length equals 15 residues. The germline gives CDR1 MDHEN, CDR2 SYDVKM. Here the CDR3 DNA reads TGTGCCAGCAGGACAATTAGCGGGACCACAGATACGCAGTATTTT. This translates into CASRTISGTTDTQYF.

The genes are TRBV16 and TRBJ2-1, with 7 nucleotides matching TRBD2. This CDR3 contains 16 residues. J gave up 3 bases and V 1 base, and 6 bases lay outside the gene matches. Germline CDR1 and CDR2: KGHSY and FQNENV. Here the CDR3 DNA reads TGTGCCAGCAGCCAATATGGGGGAGGGTACTACAATGAGCAGTTCTTC. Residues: CASSQYGGGYYNEQFF.

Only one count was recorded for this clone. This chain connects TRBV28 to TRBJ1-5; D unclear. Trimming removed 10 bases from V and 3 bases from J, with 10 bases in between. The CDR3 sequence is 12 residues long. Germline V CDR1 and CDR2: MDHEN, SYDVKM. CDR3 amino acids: CATLSPNQPQHF. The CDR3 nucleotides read TGTGCCACCCTGTCCCCCAATCAGCCCCAGCATTTT. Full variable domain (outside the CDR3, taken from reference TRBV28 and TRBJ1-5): DVKVTQSSRYLVKRTGEKVFLECVQDMDHENMFWYRQDPGLGLRLIYFSYDVKMKEKGDIPEGYSVSREKKERFSLILESASTNQTSMYLCATLSPNQPQHFGDGTRLSIL.

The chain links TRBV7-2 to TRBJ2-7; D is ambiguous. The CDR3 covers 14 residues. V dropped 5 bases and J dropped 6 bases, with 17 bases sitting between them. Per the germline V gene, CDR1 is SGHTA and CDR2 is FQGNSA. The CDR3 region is CASSLKTTPPEQYF. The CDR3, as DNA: TGTGCCAGCAGCCTAAAAACGACACCCCCCGAGCAGTACTTC.

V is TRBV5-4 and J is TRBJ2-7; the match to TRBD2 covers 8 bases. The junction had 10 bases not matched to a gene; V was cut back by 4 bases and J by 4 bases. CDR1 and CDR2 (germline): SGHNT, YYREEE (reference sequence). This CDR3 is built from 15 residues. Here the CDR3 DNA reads TGTGCCAGCAGCCCAGCGGGAGAACCCGGATACGAGCAGTACTTC. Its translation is CASSPAGEPGYEQYF.

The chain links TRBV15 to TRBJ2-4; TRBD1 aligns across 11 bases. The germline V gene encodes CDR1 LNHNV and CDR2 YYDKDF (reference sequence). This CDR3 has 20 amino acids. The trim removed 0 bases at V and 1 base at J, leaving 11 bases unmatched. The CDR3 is CATSRDQRTGGAQAKNIQYF. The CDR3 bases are TGTGCCACCAGCAGAGATCAAAGGACAGGGGGCGCGCAGGCCAAAAACATTCAGTACTTC.

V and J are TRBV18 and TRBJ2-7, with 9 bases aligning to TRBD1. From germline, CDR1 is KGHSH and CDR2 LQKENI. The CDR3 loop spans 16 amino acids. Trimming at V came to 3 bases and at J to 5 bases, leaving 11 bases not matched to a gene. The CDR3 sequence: CASSPTSGTGFNEQYF. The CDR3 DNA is TGTGCCAGCTCACCGACGTCCGGGACAGGGTTTAACGAGCAGTACTTC.

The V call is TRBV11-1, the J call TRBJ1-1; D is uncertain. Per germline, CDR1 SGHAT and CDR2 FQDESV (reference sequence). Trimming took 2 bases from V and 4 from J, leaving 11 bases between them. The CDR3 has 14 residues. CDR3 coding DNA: TGTGCCAGCAGCTTAAGGGAGGGAGGCACTGAAGCTTTCTTT. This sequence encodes CASSLREGGTEAFF.

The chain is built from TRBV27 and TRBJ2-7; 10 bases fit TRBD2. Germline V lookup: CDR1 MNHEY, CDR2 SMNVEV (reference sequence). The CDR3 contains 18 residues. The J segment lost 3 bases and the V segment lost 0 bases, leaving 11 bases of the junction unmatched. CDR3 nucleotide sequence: TGTGCCAGCAGTTTATCCCGTGGACCTAGCGGGAGTAGCTACGAGCAGTACTTC. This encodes CASSLSRGPSGSSYEQYF.

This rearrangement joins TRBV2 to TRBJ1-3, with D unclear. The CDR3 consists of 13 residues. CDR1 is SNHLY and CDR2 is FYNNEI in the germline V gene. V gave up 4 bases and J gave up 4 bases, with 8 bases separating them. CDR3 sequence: CASSGVGGNTIYF. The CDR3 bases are TGTGCCAGCAGTGGAGTAGGAGGAAACACCATATATTTT.

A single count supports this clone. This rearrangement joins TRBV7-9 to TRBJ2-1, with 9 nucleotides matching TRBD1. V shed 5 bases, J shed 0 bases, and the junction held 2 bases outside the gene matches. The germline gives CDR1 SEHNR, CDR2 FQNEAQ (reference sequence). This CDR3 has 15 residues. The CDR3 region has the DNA TGTGCCAGCAGCGCGGGACAGGGCTCCTACAATGAGCAGTTCTTC. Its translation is CASSAGQGSYNEQFF.

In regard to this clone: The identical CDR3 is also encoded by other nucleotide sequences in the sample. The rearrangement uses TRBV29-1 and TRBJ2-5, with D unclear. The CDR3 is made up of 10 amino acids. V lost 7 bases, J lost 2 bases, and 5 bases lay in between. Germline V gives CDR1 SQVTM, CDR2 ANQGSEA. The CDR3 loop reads CSAQQETQYF. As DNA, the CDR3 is TGCAGCGCTCAACAAGAGACCCAGTACTTC.

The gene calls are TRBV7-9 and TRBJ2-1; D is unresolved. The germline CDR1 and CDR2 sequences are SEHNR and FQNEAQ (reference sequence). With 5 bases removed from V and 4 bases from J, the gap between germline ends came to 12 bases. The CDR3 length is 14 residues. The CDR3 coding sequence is TGTGCCAGCAGCCCCCCTGGGGTTTACAATGAGCAGTTCTTC. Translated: CASSPPGVYNEQFF.

In DNA form, the CDR3 reads TGTGCCGGGGGCCGAGCTAACTATGGCTACACCTTC. As protein: CAGGRANYGYTF. V usage is TRBV7-9 and J usage is TRBJ1-2, with a weak D call TRBD1 (6 bases). Germline assignment: CDR1 SEHNR and CDR2 FQNEAQ (reference sequence). V was trimmed by 11 bases and J by 0 bases, leaving 10 bases between them. The CDR3 loop spans 12 amino acids.

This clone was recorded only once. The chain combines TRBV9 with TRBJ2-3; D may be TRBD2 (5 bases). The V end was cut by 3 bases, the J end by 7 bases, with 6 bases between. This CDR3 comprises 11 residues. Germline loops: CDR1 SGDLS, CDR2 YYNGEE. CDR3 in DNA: TGTGCCAGCAGCGCGGGATATACGCAGTATTTT. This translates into CASSAGYTQYF.